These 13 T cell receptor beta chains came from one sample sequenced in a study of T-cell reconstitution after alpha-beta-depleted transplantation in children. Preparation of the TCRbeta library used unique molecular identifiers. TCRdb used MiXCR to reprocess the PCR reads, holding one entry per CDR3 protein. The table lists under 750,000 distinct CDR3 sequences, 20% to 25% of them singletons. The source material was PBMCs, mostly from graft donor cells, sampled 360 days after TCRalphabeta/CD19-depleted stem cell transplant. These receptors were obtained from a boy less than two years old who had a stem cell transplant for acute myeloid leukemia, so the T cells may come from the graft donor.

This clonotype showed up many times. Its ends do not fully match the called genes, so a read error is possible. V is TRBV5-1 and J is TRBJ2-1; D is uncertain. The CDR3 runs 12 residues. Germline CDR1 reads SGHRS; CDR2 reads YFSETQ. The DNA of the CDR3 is TGCGCCAGCAGCCGAGGCCCGGACGGTTTGGTCTTC. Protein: CASSRGPDGLVF.

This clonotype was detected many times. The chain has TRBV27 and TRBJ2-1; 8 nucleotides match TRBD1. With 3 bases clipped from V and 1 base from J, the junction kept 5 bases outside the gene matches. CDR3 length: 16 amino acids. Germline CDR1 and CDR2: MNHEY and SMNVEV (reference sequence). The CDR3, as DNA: TGTGCCAGCAGTTTTTCAGGGGGCAAGTCCTACAATGAGCAGTTCTTC. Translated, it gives CASSFSGGKSYNEQFF.

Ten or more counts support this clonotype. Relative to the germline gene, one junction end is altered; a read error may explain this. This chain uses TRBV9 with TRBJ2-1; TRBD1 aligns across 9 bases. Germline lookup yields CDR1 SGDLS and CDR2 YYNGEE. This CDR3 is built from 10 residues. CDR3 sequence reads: CAKSGTGKIF. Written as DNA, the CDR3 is TGTGCCAAAAGCGGGACAGGGAAGATCTTC.

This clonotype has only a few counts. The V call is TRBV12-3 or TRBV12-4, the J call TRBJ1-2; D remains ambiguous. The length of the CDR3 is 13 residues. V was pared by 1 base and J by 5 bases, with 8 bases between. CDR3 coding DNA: TGTGCCAGCAGTTTAGGTGTGGAGTATGGCTACACCTTC. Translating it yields CASSLGVEYGYTF.

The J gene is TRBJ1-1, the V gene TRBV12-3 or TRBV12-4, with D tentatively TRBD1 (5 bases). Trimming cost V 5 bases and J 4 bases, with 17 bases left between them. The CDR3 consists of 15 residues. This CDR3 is CASSPHRGDATEAFF. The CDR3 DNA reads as TGTGCCAGCAGTCCCCACCGGGGGGATGCCACTGAAGCTTTCTTT.

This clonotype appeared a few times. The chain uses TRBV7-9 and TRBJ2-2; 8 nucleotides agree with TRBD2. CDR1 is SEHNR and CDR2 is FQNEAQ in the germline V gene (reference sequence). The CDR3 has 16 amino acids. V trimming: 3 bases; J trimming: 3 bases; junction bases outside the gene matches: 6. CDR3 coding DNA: TGTGCCAGCAGCTTTCGAGCGGGGGCCCACACCGGGGAGCTGTTTTTT. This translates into CASSFRAGAHTGELFF.

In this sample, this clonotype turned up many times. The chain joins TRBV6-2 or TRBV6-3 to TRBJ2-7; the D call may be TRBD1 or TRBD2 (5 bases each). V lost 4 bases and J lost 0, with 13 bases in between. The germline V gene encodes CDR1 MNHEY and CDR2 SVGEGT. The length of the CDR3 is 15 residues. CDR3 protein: CASSSGTPSSYEQYF. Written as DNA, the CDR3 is TGTGCCAGCAGTTCCGGGACGCCCAGCTCCTACGAGCAGTACTTC.

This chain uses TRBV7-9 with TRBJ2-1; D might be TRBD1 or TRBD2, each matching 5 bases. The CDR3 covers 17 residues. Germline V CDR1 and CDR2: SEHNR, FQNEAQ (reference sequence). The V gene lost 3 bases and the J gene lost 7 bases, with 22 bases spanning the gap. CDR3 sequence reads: CASSLGVLPPLWNEQFF. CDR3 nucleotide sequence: TGTGCCAGCAGCTTGGGGGTCCTCCCCCCTCTTTGGAATGAGCAGTTCTTC.

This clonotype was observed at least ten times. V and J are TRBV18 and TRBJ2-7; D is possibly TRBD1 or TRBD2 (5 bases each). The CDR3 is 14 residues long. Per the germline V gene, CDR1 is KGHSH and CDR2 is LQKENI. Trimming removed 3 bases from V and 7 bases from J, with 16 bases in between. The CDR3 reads CASSPTGPVGEQYV. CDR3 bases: TGTGCCAGCTCACCCACGGGACCGGTGGGGGAGCAGTACGTC.

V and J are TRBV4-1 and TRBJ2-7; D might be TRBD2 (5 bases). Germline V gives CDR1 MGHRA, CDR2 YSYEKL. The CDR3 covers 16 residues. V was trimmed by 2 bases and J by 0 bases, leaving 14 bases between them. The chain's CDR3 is CASSQLTGSSSYEQYF. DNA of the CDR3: TGCGCCAGCAGCCAATTGACTGGGAGCAGCTCCTACGAGCAGTACTTC.

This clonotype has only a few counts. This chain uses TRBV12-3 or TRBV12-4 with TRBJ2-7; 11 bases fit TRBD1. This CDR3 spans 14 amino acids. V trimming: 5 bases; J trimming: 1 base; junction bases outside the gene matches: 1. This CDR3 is CASSGTGGSYEQYV. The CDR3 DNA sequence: TGTGCCAGCAGTGGGACAGGGGGTTCCTACGAGCAGTACGTC.

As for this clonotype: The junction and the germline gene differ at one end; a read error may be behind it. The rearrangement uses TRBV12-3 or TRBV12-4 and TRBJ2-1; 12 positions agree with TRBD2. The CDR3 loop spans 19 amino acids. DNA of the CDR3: TGTACCAGCAGTCCCACTAAACTAGCGGGGGGCCAGAGCCACAATGAGCAGTTCTTC. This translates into CTSSPTKLAGGQSHNEQFF.

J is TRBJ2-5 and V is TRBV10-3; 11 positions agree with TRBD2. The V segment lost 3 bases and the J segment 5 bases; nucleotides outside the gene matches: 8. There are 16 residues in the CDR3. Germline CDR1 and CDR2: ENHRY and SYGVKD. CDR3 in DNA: TGTGCCATCAGTGAACTAGCGGGGGCCGCAGGGGAGACCCAGTACTTC. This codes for CAISELAGAAGETQYF.